Following are 15 T cell receptor beta chains from one sample sequenced in a study of blood T cell repertoires in COVID-19. Sequencing used immunoSEQ multiplex PCR; TCRdb keeps in-frame clones, though not all of them. The sample holds 450,000 to 500,000 clones, about nine tenths seen once. Sequencing was performed on PBMCs or T cells enriched from blood (not recorded which). These TCRs come from a woman aged 18-29 years who had recovered from COVID-19.

The chain employs TRBV30 and TRBJ1-2; 8 positions match TRBD1. The CDR3 totals 16 residues. Germline V gives CDR1 GTSNPN, CDR2 SVGIG (reference sequence). V dropped 2 bases and J dropped 4; count of bases not matched to a gene: 12. The CDR3 region is CAWSQPRDRPPYGYTF. Here the CDR3 DNA reads TGTGCCTGGAGTCAACCACGGGACAGGCCCCCCTATGGCTACACCTTC.

J is TRBJ1-2 and V is TRBV28, with 7 bases lining up with TRBD1. CDR1 and CDR2 (germline): MDHEN, SYDVKM. Germline trimming cut 4 bases from V and 7 bases from J; bases unmatched to any gene: 6. This CDR3 has 13 residues. The CDR3 sequence is CASSWDRRGGYTF. The CDR3 DNA is TGTGCCAGCAGTTGGGACAGAAGAGGTGGCTACACCTTC.

The rearrangement links TRBV23-1 to TRBJ1-4; tentatively, D is TRBD1 (6 bases). TRBV23-1 is identified as an open reading frame with a role that is uncertain. The CDR3 totals 18 residues. V was cut by 5 bases and J by 5 bases, with 24 bases left in between. The CDR3 protein is CASSSLKIRGTFNEKLFF. CDR3 in DNA: TGCGCCAGCAGTTCTTTAAAGATCAGGGGTACCTTCAATGAAAAACTGTTTTTT.

The genes are TRBV7-6 and TRBJ2-3, with 8 nucleotides matching TRBD2. CDR3 length: 14 amino acids. V shed 5 bases, J shed 3 bases, and the junction held 4 bases outside the gene matches. CDR1 is SGHVS and CDR2 is FNYEAQ in the germline V gene. This CDR3 reads CASSPGGPTDTQYF. CDR3 DNA sequence: TGTGCCAGCAGCCCGGGGGGGCCGACAGATACGCAGTATTTT. Full variable domain (outside the CDR3, taken from reference TRBV7-6 and TRBJ2-3): GAGVSQSPRYKVTKRGQDVALRCDPISGHVSLYWYRQALGQGPEFLTYFNYEAQQDKSGLPNDRFSAERPEGSISTLTIQRTEQRDSAMYRCASSPGGPTDTQYFGPGTRLTVL.

This chain joins TRBV30 and TRBJ1-3; D is perhaps TRBD1 (5 bases). Trimming pared 1 base from V and 8 bases from J, leaving 12 bases between. This CDR3 spans 13 amino acids. Looked up from germline, CDR1 is GTSNPN and CDR2 is SVGIG (reference sequence). CDR3 in DNA: TGTGCCTGGAGTGCGCCGGCGGGGCACACCATATATTTT. This gives the protein CAWSAPAGHTIYF.

CDR3 coding DNA: TGTGCCACCAGCAGAGACGGGACAGGGGGTTCACCCCTCCACTTT. It codes for CATSRDGTGGSPLHF. The chain is built from TRBV15 and TRBJ1-6; 11 bases agree with TRBD1. The CDR3 loop spans 15 amino acids. Germline assignment: CDR1 LNHNV and CDR2 YYDKDF (reference sequence). V shed 0 bases, J shed 9 bases, and the junction held 1 base outside the gene matches.

The chain carries TRBV4-2 and TRBJ2-5, with a weak D call TRBD2 (6 bases). Germline V lookup: CDR1 LGHNA, CDR2 YNFKEQ. This CDR3 has 17 residues. Trimming left V 8 bases short and J 5 bases short, with 27 bases between. CDR3 region: CASGWVGGPSPGETQYF. Written as DNA, the CDR3 is TGTGCCAGCGGCTGGGTCGGGGGTCCCAGTCCGGGGGAGACCCAGTACTTC.

The chain recombines TRBV15 with TRBJ1-5; 10 bases are shared with TRBD1. In germline, CDR1 is LNHNV, CDR2 YYDKDF (reference sequence). The CDR3 totals 17 residues. Trimming at V came to 0 bases and at J to 7 bases, leaving 9 bases not matched to a gene. The CDR3 sequence is CATSREVTGTGEQPQHF. The CDR3 bases are TGTGCCACCAGCAGAGAAGTTACCGGGACAGGGGAGCAGCCCCAGCATTTT.

The sample holds one count of this clone. Other DNA sequences in this sample translate to the same CDR3. J is TRBJ1-1 and V is TRBV7-9; D is perhaps TRBD1 (5 bases). There are 11 residues in the CDR3. Germline-derived CDR1 and CDR2 are SEHNR and FQNEAQ (reference sequence). V was trimmed by 3 bases and J by 8 bases, leaving 7 bases between them. As DNA, the CDR3 is TGTGCCAGCAGCTTGGGGCGGGAAGCTTTCTTT. Residues: CASSLGREAFF.

The V call is TRBV2, the J call TRBJ2-7, with a possible D match to TRBD2 (5 bases). Germline CDR1 SNHLY, CDR2 FYNNEI. The CDR3 is 14 amino acids. Trimming took off 6 bases at V and 3 bases at J, with 15 bases between the two ends. CDR3 DNA sequence: TGTGCCAGCAGCGGGGTATTACCCAACTACGAGCAGTACTTC. It codes for CASSGVLPNYEQYF.

The chain employs TRBV12-3 or TRBV12-4 and TRBJ1-2; the D gene is possibly TRBD1 (5 bases). The V and J ends lost 5 bases and 3 bases respectively, with 7 bases between them. This CDR3 region has 12 residues. Here the CDR3 reads CASSPGHYGYTF. In nucleotides, the CDR3 is TGTGCCAGCAGTCCAGGGCACTATGGCTACACCTTC.

The rearrangement joins TRBV24-1 to TRBJ2-1; TRBD1 is a possible D gene (6 bases). Germline CDR1 KGHDR, CDR2 SFDVKD. V was clipped by 0 bases and J by 9 bases, with 17 bases between them. The CDR3 length is 16 residues. CDR3 loop: CATSDLVGARAGEQFF. The CDR3 coding sequence is TGTGCCACCAGTGATTTGGTGGGGGCCCGTGCCGGTGAGCAGTTCTTC.

The chain links TRBV15 to TRBJ1-5; 8 positions agree with TRBD1. The CDR3 is made up of 13 amino acids. Germline V gives CDR1 LNHNV, CDR2 YYDKDF (reference sequence). J was trimmed by 5 bases and V by 3 bases; bases with no gene match: 0. CDR3 loop: CATSRDRDQPQHF. Here the CDR3 DNA reads TGTGCCACCAGCAGGGACAGGGATCAGCCCCAGCATTTT.

The rearrangement links TRBV12-3 or TRBV12-4 to TRBJ2-5; TRBD2 is a possible D gene (6 bases). Trimming removed 4 bases at V and 7 bases at J, with 10 bases between. This CDR3 is built from 12 residues. The CDR3 DNA sequence: TGTGCCAGCAGTTCTTTGGGGGGGACCCAGTACTTC. Residues: CASSSLGGTQYF.

As to this clone: One end of the junction varies from germline; a read error may be responsible. Other DNA sequences in the same sample also yield this CDR3. The J gene is TRBJ1-6, the V gene TRBV14; no clear D gene. The CDR3 has 13 amino acids. Germline V lookup: CDR1 SGHDN, CDR2 FVKESK. The CDR3 DNA follows: TGTGCCAGCAGTCAAGATAACACGTCACCCCTCCACTTT. Amino acid sequence: CASSQDNTSPLHF. The whole variable domain, filled in from reference TRBV14 and TRBJ1-6, reads EAGVTQFPSHSVIEKGQTVTLRCDPISGHDNLYWYRRVMGKEIKFLLHFVKESKQDESGMPNNRFLAERTGGTYSTLKVQPAELEDSGVYFCASSQDNTSPLHFGNGTRLTVT.